A single sample gave rise to the 3 T cell receptor beta chains below, sequenced in a study of CD8 T cells in Susac syndrome. With random hexamers, reverse transcription was performed on roughly 0.5 to 1 ug of RNA. A single record per CDR3 protein comes from TCRdb applying MiXCR to the immunoSEQ multiplex PCR reads. The data show roughly 400,000 distinct CDR3 sequences, about 85% seen once. Sequencing input: CD8+ T cells from PBMCs. The receptors shown here come from a human donor with multiple sclerosis.

This rearrangement joins TRBV5-6 to TRBJ2-3, with D perhaps TRBD1 (5 bases). Deletions cut 1 base from V and 0 bases from J, with 21 bases between. The V gene's germline CDR1 is SGHDT and CDR2 YYEEEE. This CDR3 has 19 residues. The CDR3 DNA is TGTGCCAGCAGCTTGTCCTTAGGACCCCAGGGTACAAGCACAGATACGCAGTATTTT. Residues: CASSLSLGPQGTSTDTQYF. Complete variable domain (other parts from reference TRBV5-6 and TRBJ2-3): DAGVTQSPTHLIKTRGQQVTLRCSPKSGHDTVSWYQQALGQGPQFIFQYYEEEERQRGNFPDRFSGHQFPNYSSELNVNALLLGDSALYLCASSLSLGPQGTSTDTQYFGPGTRLTVL.

The V gene is TRBV2, the J gene TRBJ2-7, with 7 bases matching TRBD1. The CDR3 is made up of 15 amino acids. The trim removed 1 base at V and 0 bases at J, leaving 3 bases unmatched. Germline assignment: CDR1 SNHLY and CDR2 FYNNEI. The CDR3 protein is CASSEDRQGSYEQYF. The CDR3 DNA reads as TGTGCCAGCAGTGAAGATAGACAGGGCTCCTACGAGCAGTACTTC.

The V call is TRBV7-9, the J call TRBJ2-5; D not resolved. Trimming shortened V by 5 bases and J by 5 bases, and 12 bases separated the two germline ends. Germline CDR1 is SEHNR and CDR2 is FQNEAQ (reference sequence). The CDR3 sequence is 13 residues long. The CDR3 here is CASSTRTEETQYF. The CDR3 coding sequence is TGTGCCAGCAGCACGCGAACTGAGGAGACCCAGTACTTC.